This T cell receptor (beta chain) was recovered during a study of Ad26.COV2.S vaccination and SARS-CoV-2 variants (dated by TCRdb to about 2021). Study-wide context: Vaccine-arm donors came from COV1001, a multicentre, randomized, double-blind, placebo-controlled phase I-IIa trial of Ad26.COV2.S in healthy adults. Ad26.COV2.S was administered intramuscularly at 5 x 10^10 or 1 x 10^11 viral particles, either as a single shot or as two shots given 56 days apart. The specificity and breadth of SARS-CoV-2-reactive T cell receptors after Ad26.COV2.S vaccination were assessed by TCRbeta repertoire sequencing. Throughout the experiments and outcome assessment, investigators stayed blinded to trial group allocation. The TCR-sequenced set comprised around 30 samples: roughly 19 Ad26.COV2.S vaccine recipients, 5 placebo recipients and 8 SARS-CoV-2 convalescent individuals. Trial participants were randomized into five groups of five, in which low-dose or high-dose Ad26.COV2.S was given once or twice, or placebo was given on both occasions.

What the research found in general, with its limitations: After vaccination, spike-specific CD8+ and CD4+ T cell responses were reported to show substantial breadth. It was noted by the authors that total T cell responses may have been underestimated by the TCR breadth and depth analyses. Comparable non-spike TCR breadth was observed between vaccine and placebo recipients, consistent with only spike being contained in the vaccine. Ad26.COV2.S recipients had higher spike-specific TCR breadth than placebo recipients (P = 0.0014). Comparing responses between vaccine doses or regimens was not something the study was powered to do.

A remark on this clone: Its antigen is not yet known. The sample holds no much larger clone one base away, and base qualities are not on file.

The immunoSEQ Assay was the method used to sequence TCRbeta CDR3 regions. After extraction, genomic DNA underwent amplification by bias-controlled multiplex PCR, followed by high-throughput sequencing. The paper's processing steps were these. Collapsing and filtering of sequences were performed to quantify the absolute abundance of each unique TCRbeta CDR3 region. T cell fraction was estimated by normalizing TCRbeta template counts to usable DNA, which was measured by amplifying reference genes present in all nucleated cells. Repertoire TCRs were annotated as SARS-CoV-2-specific when V gene, CDR3 amino acid sequence and J gene were exactly matched to a known reactive TCR set. The reference SARS-CoV-2 TCR set came from MIRA and was filtered for enrichment in COVID-19-positive ImmuneCODE repertoires, removing public or cross-reactive TCRs. Using the MIRA antigens, annotated TCRs were further analysed by specific ORF or by position within an ORF. Depth was the summed frequency of annotated unique rearrangements, while breadth was defined as annotated unique rearrangements over total unique productive rearrangements. Group comparisons of TCR breadth used two-sided Wilcoxon rank-sum tests. This is the immuneACCESS table as TCRdb keeps it, with only in-frame sequences that have V and J called. A part of the clones is gone; compared with another copy, unresolved V genes explain less than half, and the rest is unexplained. From that table come the V and J calls and clone size; the DNA was used to work out D and trimming. The table for this sample lists under 400,000 clones; roughly 84% of them were counted only once. The ten biggest clones cover 3.4% of the sample.

This specimen's treatment or condition label, interpreted: about 20 received Ad26.COV2.S at low or high dose, single or two shots; 5 received placebo; per-sample allocation not given. For vaccine and placebo recipients, the sequenced repertoires came from samples collected on day 63 after the first injection. Cohort 1b enrolled about two dozen adults aged 18-55 years at a single site in Boston, USA, between 29 July and 7 August 2020. Ad26.COV2.S was a replication-incompetent adenovirus type 26 vector that expressed a prefusion-stabilized SARS-CoV-2 spike protein derived from the original Wuhan strain. This receptor was taken from a person aged 18 to 59 who received the Ad26.COV2.S COVID-19 vaccine or a placebo. The source material was peripheral blood, sampled in a trial of Ad26.COV2.S vaccine versus placebo.

The nucleotide sequence is given as TGCGCCAGCAGCCAAGGAGGGGTGAACACTGAAGCTTTCTTT. Its product reads: CASSQGGVNTEAFF. This receptor chain uses TRBV4-1 and TRBJ1-1; the D region possibly corresponds to TRBD1 (5 bases align). Including the terminal cysteine and phenylalanine, the CDR3 comprises 14 residues. Only the CDR3 portion is preserved as DNA: 42 bases, with reading frame beginning at the first base. V lost 1 base and J lost 0 bases; the stretch between them is 6 bases long. The germline V gene provides CDR1 MGHRA and CDR2 YSYEKL.